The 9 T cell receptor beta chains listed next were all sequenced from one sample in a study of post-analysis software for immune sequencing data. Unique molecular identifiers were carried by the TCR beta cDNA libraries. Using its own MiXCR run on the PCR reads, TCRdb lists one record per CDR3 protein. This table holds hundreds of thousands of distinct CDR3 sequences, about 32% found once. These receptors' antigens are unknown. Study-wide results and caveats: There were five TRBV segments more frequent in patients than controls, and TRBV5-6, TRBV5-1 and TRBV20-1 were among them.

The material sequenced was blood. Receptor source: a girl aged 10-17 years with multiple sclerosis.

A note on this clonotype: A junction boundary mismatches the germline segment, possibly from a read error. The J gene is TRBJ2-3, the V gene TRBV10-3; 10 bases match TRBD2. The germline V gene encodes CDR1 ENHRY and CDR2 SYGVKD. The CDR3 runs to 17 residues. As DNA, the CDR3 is TGCGCCAGCAGCCAACCTCGAAGCGGGAGGGCCACAGATACGCAGTATTTT. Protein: CASSQPRSGRATDTQYF.

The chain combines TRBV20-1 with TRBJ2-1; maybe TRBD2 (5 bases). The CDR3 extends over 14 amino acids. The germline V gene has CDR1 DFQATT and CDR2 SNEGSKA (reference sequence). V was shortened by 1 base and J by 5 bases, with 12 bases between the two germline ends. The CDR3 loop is CSARAPRRDNEQFF. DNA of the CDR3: TGCAGTGCTAGAGCACCCCGGCGGGACAATGAGCAGTTCTTC.

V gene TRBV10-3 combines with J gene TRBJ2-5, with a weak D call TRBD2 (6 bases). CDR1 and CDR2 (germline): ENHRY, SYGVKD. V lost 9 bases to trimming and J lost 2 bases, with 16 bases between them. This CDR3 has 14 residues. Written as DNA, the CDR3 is TGTGCCATTAGTAGCGGAGATTGGCAAGAGACCCAGTACTTC. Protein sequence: CAISSGDWQETQYF.

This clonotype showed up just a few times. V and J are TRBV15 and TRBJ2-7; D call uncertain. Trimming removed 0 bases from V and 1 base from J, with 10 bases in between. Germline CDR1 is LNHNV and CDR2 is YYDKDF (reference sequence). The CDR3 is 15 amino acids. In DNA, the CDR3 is TGTGCCACCAGCAGAGATGCCGCCGGGTCCTACGAGCAGTACTTC. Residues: CATSRDAAGSYEQYF.

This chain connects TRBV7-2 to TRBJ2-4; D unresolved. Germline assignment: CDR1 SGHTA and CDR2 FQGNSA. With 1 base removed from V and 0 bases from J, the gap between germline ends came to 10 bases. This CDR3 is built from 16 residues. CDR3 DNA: TGTGCCAGCAGCTTAGTCAGGAGTCTAGCCAAAAACATTCAGTACTTC. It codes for CASSLVRSLAKNIQYF.

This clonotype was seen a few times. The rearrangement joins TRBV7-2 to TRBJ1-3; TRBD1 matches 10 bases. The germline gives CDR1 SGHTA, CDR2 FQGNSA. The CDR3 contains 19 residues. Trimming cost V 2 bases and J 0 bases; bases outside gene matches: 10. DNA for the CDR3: TGTGCCAGCAGCTTATACGGGACAGGGGTATTCCCCTCTGGAAACACCATATATTTT. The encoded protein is CASSLYGTGVFPSGNTIYF. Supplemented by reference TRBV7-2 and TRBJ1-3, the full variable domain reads GAGVSQSPSNKVTEKGKDVELRCDPISGHTALYWYRQSLGQGLEFLIYFQGNSAPDKSGLPSDRFSAERTGGSVSTLTIQRTQQEDSAVYLCASSLYGTGVFPSGNTIYFGEGSWLTVV.

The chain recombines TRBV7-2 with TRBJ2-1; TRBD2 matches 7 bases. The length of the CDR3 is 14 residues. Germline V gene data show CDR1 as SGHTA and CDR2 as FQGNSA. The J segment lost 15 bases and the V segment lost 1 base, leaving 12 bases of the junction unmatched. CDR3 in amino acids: CASSLGGTVSSGFF. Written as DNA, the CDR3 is TGTGCCAGCAGCTTAGGGGGAACGGTTTCTAGCGGGTTCTTC.

The CDR3 DNA reads TGCGCCAGCAGCCAAGAAGCCCAGGGGGACTATGGCTACACCTTC. Residues: CASSQEAQGDYGYTF. J is TRBJ1-2 and V is TRBV4-3, with 7 nucleotides matching TRBD1. J was trimmed by 3 bases and V by 0 bases; bases with no gene match: 4. This CDR3 spans 15 amino acids. The germline V gene encodes CDR1 LGHNA and CDR2 YSLEER.

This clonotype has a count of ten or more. The CDR3: CATRGLAGKETQYF. The CDR3 DNA reads TGTGCCACCCGGGGACTAGCGGGGAAAGAGACCCAGTACTTC. The rearrangement uses TRBV6-1 and TRBJ2-5; 13 bases map to TRBD2. Germline V gene lookup returns CDR1 MNHNS and CDR2 SASEGT. V trimming: 10 bases; J trimming: 3 bases; junction bases outside the gene matches: 5. The CDR3 covers 14 residues.